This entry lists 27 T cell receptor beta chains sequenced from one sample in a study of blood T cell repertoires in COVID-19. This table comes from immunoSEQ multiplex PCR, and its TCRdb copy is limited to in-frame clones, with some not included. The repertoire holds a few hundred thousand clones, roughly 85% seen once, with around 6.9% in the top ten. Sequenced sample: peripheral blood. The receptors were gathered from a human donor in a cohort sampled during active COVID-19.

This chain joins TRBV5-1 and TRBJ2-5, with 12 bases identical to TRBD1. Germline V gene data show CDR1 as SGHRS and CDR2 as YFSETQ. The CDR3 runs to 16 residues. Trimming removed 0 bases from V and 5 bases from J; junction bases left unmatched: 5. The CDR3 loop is CASSLGDRGRGETQYF. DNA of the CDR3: TGCGCCAGCAGCTTGGGGGACAGGGGGCGAGGCGAGACCCAGTACTTC.

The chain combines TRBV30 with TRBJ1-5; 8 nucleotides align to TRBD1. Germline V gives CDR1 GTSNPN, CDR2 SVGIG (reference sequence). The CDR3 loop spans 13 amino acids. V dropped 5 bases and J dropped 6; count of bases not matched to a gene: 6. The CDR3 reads CAWGTGPFQPQHF. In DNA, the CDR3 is TGTGCCTGGGGGACAGGACCCTTTCAGCCCCAGCATTTT.

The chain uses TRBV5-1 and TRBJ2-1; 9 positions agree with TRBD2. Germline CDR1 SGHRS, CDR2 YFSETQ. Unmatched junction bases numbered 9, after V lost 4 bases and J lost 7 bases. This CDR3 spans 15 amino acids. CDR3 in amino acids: CASSPEVLAGNEQFF. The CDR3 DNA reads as TGCGCCAGCAGCCCTGAGGTCCTAGCGGGGAATGAGCAGTTCTTC. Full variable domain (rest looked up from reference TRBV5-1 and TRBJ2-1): KAGVTQTPRYLIKTRGQQVTLSCSPISGHRSVSWYQQTPGQGLQFLFEYFSETQRNKGNFPGRFSGRQFSNSRSEMNVSTLELGDSALYLCASSPEVLAGNEQFFGPGTRLTVL.

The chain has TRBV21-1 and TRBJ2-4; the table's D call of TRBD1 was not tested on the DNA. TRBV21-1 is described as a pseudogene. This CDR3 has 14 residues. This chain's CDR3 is CASSKEGFKNIQYF. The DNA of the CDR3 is TGTGCCAGCAGCAAAGAGGGGTTCAAAAACATTCAGTACTTC.

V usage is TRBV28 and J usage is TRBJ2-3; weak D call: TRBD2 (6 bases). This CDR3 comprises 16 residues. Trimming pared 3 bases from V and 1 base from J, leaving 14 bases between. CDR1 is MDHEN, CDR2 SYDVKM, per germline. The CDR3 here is CASSFSGEGGTDTQYF. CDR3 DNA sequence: TGTGCCAGCAGTTTTTCGGGGGAAGGGGGCACAGATACGCAGTATTTT.

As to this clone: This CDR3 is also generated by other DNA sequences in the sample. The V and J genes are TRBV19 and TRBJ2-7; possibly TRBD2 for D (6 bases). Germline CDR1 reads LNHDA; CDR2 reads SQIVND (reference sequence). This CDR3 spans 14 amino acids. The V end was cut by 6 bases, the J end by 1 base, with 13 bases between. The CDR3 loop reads CASRAGGTSYEQYF. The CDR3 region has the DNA TGTGCCAGTAGGGCAGGTGGGACTTCCTACGAGCAGTACTTC.

CDR3 DNA: TGTGCCAGCAGCCCGGGGCGAGCGGGCAGGTGGGAGACCCAGTACTTC. Amino acids: CASSPGRAGRWETQYF. The chain joins TRBV7-6 to TRBJ2-5, with TRBD2 as a possible D gene (6 bases). The CDR3 covers 16 residues. V dropped 5 bases and J dropped 5 bases, with 21 bases sitting between them. Germline CDR1 reads SGHVS; CDR2 reads FNYEAQ.

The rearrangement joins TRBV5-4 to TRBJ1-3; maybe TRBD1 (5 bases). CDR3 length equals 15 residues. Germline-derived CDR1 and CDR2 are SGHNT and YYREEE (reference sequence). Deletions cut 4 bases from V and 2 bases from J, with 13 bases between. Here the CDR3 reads CASSHETEPGNTIYF. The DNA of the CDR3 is TGTGCCAGCAGCCACGAGACAGAACCTGGAAACACCATATATTTT. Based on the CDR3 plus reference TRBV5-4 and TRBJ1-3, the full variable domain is ETGVTQSPTHLIKTRGQQVTLRCSSQSGHNTVSWYQQALGQGPQFIFQYYREEENGRGNFPPRFSGLQFPNYSSELNVNALELDDSALYLCASSHETEPGNTIYFGEGSWLTVV.

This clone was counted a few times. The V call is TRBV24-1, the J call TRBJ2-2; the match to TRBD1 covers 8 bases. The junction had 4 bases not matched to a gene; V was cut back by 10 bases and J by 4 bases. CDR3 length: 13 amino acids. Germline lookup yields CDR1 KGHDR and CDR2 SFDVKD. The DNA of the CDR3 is TGTGCCACTGGGGACAGGAGCACCGGGGAGCTGTTTTTT. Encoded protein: CATGDRSTGELFF.

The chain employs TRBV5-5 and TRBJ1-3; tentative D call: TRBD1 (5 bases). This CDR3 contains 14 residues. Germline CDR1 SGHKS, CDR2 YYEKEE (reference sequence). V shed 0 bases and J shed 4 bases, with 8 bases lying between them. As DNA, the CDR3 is TGTGCCAGCAGCTTGGGCGGGGACGGAAACACCATATATTTT. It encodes CASSLGGDGNTIYF. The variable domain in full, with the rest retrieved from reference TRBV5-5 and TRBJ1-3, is DAGVTQSPTHLIKTRGQQVTLRCSPISGHKSVSWYQQVLGQGPQFIFQYYEKEERGRGNFPDRFSARQFPNYSSELNVNALLLGDSALYLCASSLGGDGNTIYFGEGSWLTVV.

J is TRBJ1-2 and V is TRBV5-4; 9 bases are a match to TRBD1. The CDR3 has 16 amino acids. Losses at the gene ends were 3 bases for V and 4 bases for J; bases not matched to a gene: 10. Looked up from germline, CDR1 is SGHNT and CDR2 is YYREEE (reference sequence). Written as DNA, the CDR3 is TGTGCCAGCAGCTCTACAGGGGGCGCTGGTATCTATGGCTACACCTTC. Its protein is CASSSTGGAGIYGYTF.

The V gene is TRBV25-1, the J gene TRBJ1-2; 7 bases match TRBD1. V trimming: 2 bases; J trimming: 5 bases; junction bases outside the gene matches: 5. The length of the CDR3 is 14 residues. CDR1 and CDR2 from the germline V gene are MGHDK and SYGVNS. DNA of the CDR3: TGTGCCAGCAGTGAACTGGAGACAGGGTATGGCTACACCTTC. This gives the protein CASSELETGYGYTF.

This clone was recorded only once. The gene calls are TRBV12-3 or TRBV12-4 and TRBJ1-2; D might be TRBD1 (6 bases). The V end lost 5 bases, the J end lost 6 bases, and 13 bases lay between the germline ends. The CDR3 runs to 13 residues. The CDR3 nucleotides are TGTGCCAGCAGTACCGGACAGCTACATGGCTACACCTTC. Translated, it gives CASSTGQLHGYTF.

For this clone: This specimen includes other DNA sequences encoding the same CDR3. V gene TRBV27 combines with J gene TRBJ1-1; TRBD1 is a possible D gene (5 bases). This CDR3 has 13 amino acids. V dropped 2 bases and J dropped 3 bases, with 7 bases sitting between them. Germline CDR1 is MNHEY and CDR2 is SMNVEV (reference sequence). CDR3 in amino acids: CASSLRGDTEAFF. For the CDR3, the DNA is TGTGCCAGCAGTTTACGGGGGGACACTGAAGCTTTCTTT.

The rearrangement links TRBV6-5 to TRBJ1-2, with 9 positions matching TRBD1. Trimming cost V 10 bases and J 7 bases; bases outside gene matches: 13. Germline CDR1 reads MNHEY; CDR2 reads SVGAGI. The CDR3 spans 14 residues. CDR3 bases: TGTGCCACCACCGAGGACAGGGGTTCTTTTGGCTACACCTTC. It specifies CATTEDRGSFGYTF.

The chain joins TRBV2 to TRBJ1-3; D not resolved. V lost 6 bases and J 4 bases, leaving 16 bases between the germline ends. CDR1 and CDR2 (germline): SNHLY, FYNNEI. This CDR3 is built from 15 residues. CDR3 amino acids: CASRTEFLAGNTIYF. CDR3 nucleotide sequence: TGTGCCAGCAGAACAGAATTTCTTGCCGGAAACACCATATATTTT.

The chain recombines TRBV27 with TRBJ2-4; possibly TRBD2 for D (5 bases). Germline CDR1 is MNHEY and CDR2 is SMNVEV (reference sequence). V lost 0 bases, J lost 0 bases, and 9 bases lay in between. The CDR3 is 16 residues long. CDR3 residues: CASSLSAGLAKNIQYF. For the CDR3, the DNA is TGTGCCAGCAGTTTATCGGCGGGTTTAGCCAAAAACATTCAGTACTTC.

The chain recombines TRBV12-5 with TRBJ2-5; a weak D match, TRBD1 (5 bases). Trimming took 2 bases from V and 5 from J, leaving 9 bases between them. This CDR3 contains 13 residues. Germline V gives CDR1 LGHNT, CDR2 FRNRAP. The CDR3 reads CASGLQGSETQYF. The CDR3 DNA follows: TGTGCTAGTGGTTTGCAGGGCTCGGAGACCCAGTACTTC.

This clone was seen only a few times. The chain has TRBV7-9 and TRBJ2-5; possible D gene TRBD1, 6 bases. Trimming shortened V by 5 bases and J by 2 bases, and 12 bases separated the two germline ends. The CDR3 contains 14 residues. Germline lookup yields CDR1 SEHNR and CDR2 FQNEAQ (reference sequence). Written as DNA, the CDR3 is TGTGCCAGCAGCCCCCGGACAGAACAAGAGACCCAGTACTTC. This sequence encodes CASSPRTEQETQYF.

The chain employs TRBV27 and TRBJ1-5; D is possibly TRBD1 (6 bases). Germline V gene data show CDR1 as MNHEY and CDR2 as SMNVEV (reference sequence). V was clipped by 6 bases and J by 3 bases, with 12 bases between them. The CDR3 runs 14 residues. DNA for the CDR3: TGTGCCAGCAGGGAAGGGGGGGACAATCAGCCCCAGCATTTT. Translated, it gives CASREGGDNQPQHF.

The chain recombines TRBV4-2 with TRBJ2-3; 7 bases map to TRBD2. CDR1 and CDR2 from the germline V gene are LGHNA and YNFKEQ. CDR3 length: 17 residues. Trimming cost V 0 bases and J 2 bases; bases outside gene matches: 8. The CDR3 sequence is CASSQDSSTSDTDTQYF. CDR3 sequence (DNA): TGTGCCAGCAGCCAAGATAGTAGCACTAGCGACACAGATACGCAGTATTTT.

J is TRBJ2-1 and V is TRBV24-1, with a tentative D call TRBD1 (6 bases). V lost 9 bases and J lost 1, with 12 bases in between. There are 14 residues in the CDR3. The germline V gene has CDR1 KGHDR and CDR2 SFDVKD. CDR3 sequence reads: CATGTKRSYNEQFF. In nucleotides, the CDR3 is TGTGCCACCGGGACAAAAAGATCCTACAATGAGCAGTTCTTC.

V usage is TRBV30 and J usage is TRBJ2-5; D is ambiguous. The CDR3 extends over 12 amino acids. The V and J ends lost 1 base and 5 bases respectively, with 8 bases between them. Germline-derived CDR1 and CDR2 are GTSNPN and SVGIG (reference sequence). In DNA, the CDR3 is TGTGCCTGGAGTGCCACCCGGGAGACCCAGTACTTC. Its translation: CAWSATRETQYF. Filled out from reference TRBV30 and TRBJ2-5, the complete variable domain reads SQTIHQWPATLVQPVGSPLSLECTVEGTSNPNLYWYRQAAGRGLQLLFYSVGIGQISSEVPQNLSASRPQDRQFILSSKKLLLSDSGFYLCAWSATRETQYFGPGTRLLVL.

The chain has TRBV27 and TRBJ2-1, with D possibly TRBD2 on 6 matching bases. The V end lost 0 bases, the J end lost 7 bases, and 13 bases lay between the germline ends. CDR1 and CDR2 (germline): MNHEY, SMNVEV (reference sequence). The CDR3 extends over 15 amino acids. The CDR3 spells CASSLSGLGGNEQFF. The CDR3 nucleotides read TGTGCCAGCAGTTTATCGGGGCTCGGAGGGAATGAGCAGTTCTTC.

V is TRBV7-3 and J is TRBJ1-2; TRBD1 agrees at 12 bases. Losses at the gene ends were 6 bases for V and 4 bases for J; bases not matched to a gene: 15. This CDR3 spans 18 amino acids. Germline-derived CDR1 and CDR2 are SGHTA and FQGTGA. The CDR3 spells CASSALGTGGDHSYGYTF. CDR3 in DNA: TGTGCCAGCAGTGCGCTCGGGACAGGGGGCGACCACTCCTATGGCTACACCTTC.

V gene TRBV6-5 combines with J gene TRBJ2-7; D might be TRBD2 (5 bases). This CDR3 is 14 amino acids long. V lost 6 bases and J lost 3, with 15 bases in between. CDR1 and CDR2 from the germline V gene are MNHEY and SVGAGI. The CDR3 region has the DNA TGTGCCAGCAGACCCGGCCGGGGTGGCTACGAGCAGTACTTC. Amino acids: CASRPGRGGYEQYF.

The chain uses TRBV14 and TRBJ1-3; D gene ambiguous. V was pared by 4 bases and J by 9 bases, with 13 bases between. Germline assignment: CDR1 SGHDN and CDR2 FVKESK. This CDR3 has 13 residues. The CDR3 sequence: CASSRQQAGTIYF. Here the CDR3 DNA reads TGTGCCAGCAGCCGCCAGCAGGCGGGCACCATATATTTT.